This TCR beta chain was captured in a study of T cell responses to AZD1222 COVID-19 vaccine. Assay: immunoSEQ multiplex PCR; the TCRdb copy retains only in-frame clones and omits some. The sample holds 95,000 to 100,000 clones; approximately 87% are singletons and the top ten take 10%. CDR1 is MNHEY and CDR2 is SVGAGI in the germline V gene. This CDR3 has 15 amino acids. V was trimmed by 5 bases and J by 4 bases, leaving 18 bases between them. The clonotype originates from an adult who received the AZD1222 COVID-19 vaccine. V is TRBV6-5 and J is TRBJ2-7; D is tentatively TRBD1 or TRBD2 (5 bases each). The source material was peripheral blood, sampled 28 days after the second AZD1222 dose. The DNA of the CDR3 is TGTGCCAGCAGTCGGAGGCAGGGAAACGCTTACGAGCAGTACTTC. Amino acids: CASSRRQGNAYEQYF.